This is a list of T cell receptor beta chains from one sample in a study of identical twins. One entry per CDR3 protein results from TCRdb running MiXCR on the 5' RACE reads. The sample yields approximately 690,000 distinct CDR3 sequences, less than 7% seen once. The sequenced material came from naive T cells sorted from blood. The source is a man aged 18 to 30 in good health. CDR3s include the opening cysteine and the closing phenylalanine or tryptophan. Each record gives: clone size, V gene, J gene, D gene, CDR3 protein, CDR3 DNA. The D gene is left open where the match is weak. Clone size is not always given. Where it is, it says once, few, many or a class for expanded clones.

>many|TRBV6-5|TRBJ2-3|TRBD2
CASSYSSGRGTDTQYF
TGTGCCAGCAGTTACTCTAGCGGGAGGGGCACAGATACGCAGTATTTT
>many|TRBV11-2|TRBJ2-5|-
CASSSTVVETQYF
TGTGCCAGCAGCTCGACAGTAGTGGAGACCCAGTACTTC
>many|TRBV20-1|TRBJ2-2|TRBD2
CSARENLAGGPNTGELFF
TGCAGTGCTAGAGAGAACCTAGCGGGAGGGCCGAACACCGGGGAGCTGTTTTTT
>-|TRBV6-5|TRBJ1-4|-
CASSYYRGSANEKLFF
TGTGCCAGCAGTTATTATAGGGGGTCGGCTAATGAAAAACTGTTTTTT
>-|TRBV6-5|TRBJ1-6|TRBD1
CASSYSLGTDHSPLHF
TGTGCCAGCAGTTACTCTTTGGGGACAGACCATTCACCCCTCCACTTT
>few|TRBV7-9|TRBJ2-1|-
CASSPTGPSYNEQFF
TGTGCCAGCAGCCCGACTGGCCCATCCTACAATGAGCAGTTCTTC
>-|TRBV7-9|TRBJ2-1|-
CATTRGDGTYNEQFF
TGTGCCACCACACGCGGGGACGGAACCTACAATGAGCAGTTCTTC
>many|TRBV20-1|TRBJ2-1|TRBD2
CSAGGVPEQFF
TGCAGTGCCGGGGGGGTCCCTGAGCAGTTCTTC
>-|TRBV5-6|TRBJ1-1|-
CASSLYFGGGNTEAFF
TGTGCCAGCAGCTTGTATTTCGGCGGGGGCAACACTGAAGCTTTCTTT
>few|TRBV4-3|TRBJ2-2|-
CASSQPEGRMNTGELFF
TGCGCCAGCAGCCAACCGGAGGGACGGATGAACACCGGGGAGCTGTTTTTT
>few|TRBV24-1|TRBJ2-1|TRBD2
CATSDPPLAGGIDEQFF
TGTGCCACCAGTGATCCCCCACTAGCGGGAGGGATTGATGAGCAGTTCTTC
>few|TRBV2|TRBJ2-3|TRBD2
CASSGLAGATVDTQYF
TGTGCCAGCAGTGGACTAGCGGGAGCAACCGTCGATACGCAGTATTTT
>few|TRBV12-3/TRBV12-4|TRBJ2-7|TRBD2
CASSFPGLVWEQYF
TGTGCCAGCAGTTTCCCGGGACTAGTGTGGGAGCAGTACTTC
>many|TRBV29-1|TRBJ2-5|-
CSVSHRATETQYF
TGCAGCGTCTCCCACAGGGCGACAGAGACCCAGTACTTC
>-|TRBV5-1|TRBJ2-1|TRBD2
CASSLYLAGDNEQFF
TGCGCCAGCAGCTTGTACCTAGCGGGAGACAATGAGCAGTTCTTC
>many|TRBV7-2|TRBJ2-5|-
CASSLAQVTQETQYF
TGTGCCAGCAGCTTAGCTCAGGTGACCCAAGAGACCCAGTACTTC
>many|TRBV20-1|TRBJ1-6|TRBD1
CSARDPGQGLYNSPLHF
TGCAGTGCTAGAGATCCGGGACAGGGACTTTATAATTCACCCCTCCACTTT
>-|TRBV20-1|TRBJ2-4|TRBD2
CSAHSLAAIKNIQYF
TGCAGCGCTCATTCACTAGCGGCCATCAAAAACATTCAGTACTTC
>many|TRBV29-1|TRBJ2-1|-
CSVRMPPGPPWDEQFF
TGCAGCGTCCGGATGCCCCCGGGACCCCCGTGGGATGAGCAGTTCTTC
>many|TRBV6-5|TRBJ2-4|TRBD1
CASSYSGQGALRAKNIQYF
TGTGCCAGCAGTTACTCGGGACAGGGGGCCCTTCGCGCCAAAAACATTCAGTACTTC
>many|TRBV7-9|TRBJ2-5|-
CASNKDTTQETQYF
TGTGCCAGCAATAAAGACACGACCCAAGAGACCCAGTACTTC
>many|TRBV5-1|TRBJ2-1|-
CASSFSSPEQFF
TGCGCCAGCAGCTTTAGTTCCCCTGAGCAGTTCTTC
>-|TRBV20-1|TRBJ2-2|-
CSAGRGTTTGELFF
TGCAGTGCTGGACGTGGGACCACGACCGGGGAGCTGTTTTTT
>-|TRBV7-9|TRBJ2-7|TRBD2
CASSLVASGIYEQYF
TGTGCCAGCAGCTTAGTTGCTAGCGGGATATACGAGCAGTACTTC
>many|TRBV20-1|TRBJ2-1|TRBD2
CSGGLAGAYNEQFF
TGCAGTGGGGGGCTAGCGGGAGCCTACAATGAGCAGTTCTTC
>few|TRBV6-5|TRBJ1-1|-
CASSYYQGTGDTEAFF
TGTGCCAGCAGTTACTACCAGGGGACCGGTGACACTGAAGCTTTCTTT
>many|TRBV20-1|TRBJ2-5|-
CSARARAQETQYF
TGCAGTGCTAGAGCCAGGGCCCAAGAGACCCAGTACTTC
>few|TRBV11-2|TRBJ1-5|-
CASSLAGRGDQPQHF
TGTGCCAGCAGCTTAGCCGGCAGGGGTGATCAGCCCCAGCATTTT
>-|TRBV4-1|TRBJ2-5|-
CASRGGRPQETQYF
TGCGCCAGCAGGGGGGGCCGGCCACAAGAGACCCAGTACTTC
>many|TRBV4-3|TRBJ2-3|TRBD1
CASSQKDRSADTQYF
TGCGCCAGCAGCCAAAAGGACAGGTCTGCAGATACGCAGTATTTT
>-|TRBV11-3|TRBJ2-7|TRBD1
CASSIRTGYEQYF
TGTGCCAGCAGCATAAGGACAGGTTACGAGCAGTACTTC
>few|TRBV20-1|TRBJ2-1|-
CSASSGLDEQFF
TGCAGTGCTAGCTCAGGGTTGGATGAGCAGTTCTTC
>few|TRBV28|TRBJ1-2|-
CASSLGSAPGYTF
TGTGCCAGCAGTTTGGGCTCGGCGCCTGGCTACACCTTC
>few|TRBV20-1|TRBJ2-3|-
CSAHSHLADTQYF
TGCAGTGCCCATTCCCATCTAGCAGATACGCAGTATTTT
>-|TRBV19|TRBJ2-2|TRBD1
CASSMGDRRTGELFF
TGTGCCAGTAGTATGGGGGACAGAAGAACCGGGGAGCTGTTTTTT
>many|TRBV7-6|TRBJ1-4|TRBD1
CASSPARDRADNEKLFF
TGTGCCAGCAGTCCAGCCAGGGACAGGGCGGACAATGAAAAACTGTTTTTT
>many|TRBV29-1|TRBJ2-1|TRBD2
CSVAGLAYNEQFF
TGCAGCGTTGCGGGACTAGCCTACAATGAGCAGTTCTTC
>many|TRBV29-1|TRBJ2-1|-
CSVAEGPNEQFF
TGCAGCGTTGCGGAGGGCCCCAATGAGCAGTTCTTC
>few|TRBV30|TRBJ2-2|TRBD1
CAWNRDSGELFF
TGTGCCTGGAACCGGGACAGCGGGGAGCTGTTTTTT
>few|TRBV5-1|TRBJ2-2|TRBD1
CASSLETGGAGELFF
TGCGCCAGCAGCTTGGAGACAGGGGGAGCCGGGGAGCTGTTTTTT
>few|TRBV12-3/TRBV12-4|TRBJ1-2|-
CASSLGQHGYTF
TGTGCCAGCAGTTTAGGCCAGCATGGCTACACCTTC